The T cell receptor beta chain under discussion was sequenced for a study of blood T cell repertoires in COVID-19. Assay: immunoSEQ multiplex PCR; the TCRdb copy retains only in-frame clones and omits some. The data contain approximately 400,000 clones, roughly 86% of them singletons. Germline CDR1 reads GTSNPN; CDR2 reads SVGIG (reference sequence). The CDR3 length is 14 residues. V lost 3 bases to trimming and J lost 0 bases, with 8 bases between them. The receptor comes from a man aged 30 to 39 who had recovered from COVID-19. The sequenced sample was PBMCs or T cells enriched from blood (not recorded which). This sequence joins TRBV30 and TRBJ2-2; D unresolved. CDR3 amino acids: CAWSSTPNTGELFF. The DNA of the CDR3 is TGTGCCTGGAGCTCGACACCGAACACCGGGGAGCTGTTTTTT.